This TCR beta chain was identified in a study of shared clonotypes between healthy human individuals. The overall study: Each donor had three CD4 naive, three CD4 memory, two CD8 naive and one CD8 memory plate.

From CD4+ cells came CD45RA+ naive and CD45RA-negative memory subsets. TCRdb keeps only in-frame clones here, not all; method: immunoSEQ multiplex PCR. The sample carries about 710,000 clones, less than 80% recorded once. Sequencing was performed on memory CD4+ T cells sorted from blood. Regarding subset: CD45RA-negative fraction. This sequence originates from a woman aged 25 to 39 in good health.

CDR3 region: CASSYSPDTQYF. In nucleotides, the CDR3 is TGTGCCAGCAGTTACTCTCCAGATACGCAGTATTTT. The J gene is TRBJ2-3, the V gene TRBV6-5; D is uncertain. The CDR3 runs to 12 residues. Germline-derived CDR1 and CDR2 are MNHEY and SVGAGI. V was trimmed by 0 bases and J by 4 bases, leaving 2 bases between them.